Sequencing of this T cell receptor beta chain was carried out in a study of cytomegalovirus exposure and HLA in healthy donors. For the study at large: From HLA-typed donors, an early data release held tens of millions of unique TCRs.

A multiplex PCR was run with 60 Vbeta primers and 13 Jbeta primers. Data came from immunoSEQ multiplex PCR; TCRdb stores just in-frame clones and leaves some out. The sample's table shows tens of thousands of clones. The CDR3 contains 15 residues. Germline CDR1 reads MNHNS; CDR2 reads SASEGT. The V and J ends lost 4 bases and 1 base respectively, with 10 bases between them. To note about this clone: The antigen is undetermined.

The study's findings and limits: In a later analysis, a genetic analysis reported fewer productive-TCR N-insertions in an Asian-associated ancestry cluster than the cohort average. Judged likely to be a sequencing artifact was a cluster of highly shared sequence variants. Associated with HLA alleles at 0.05 false discovery rate in a later analysis were 16,951 TCR beta sequences.

The chain joins TRBV6-1 to TRBJ2-2; D may be TRBD1 (5 bases). The source material was PBMCs. This receptor was obtained from a woman in her thirties in good health and CMV-seronegative. CDR3 DNA: TGTGCCAGCAGTGGAAGGGGCAGGAACACCGGGGAGCTGTTTTTT. This gives the protein CASSGRGRNTGELFF.